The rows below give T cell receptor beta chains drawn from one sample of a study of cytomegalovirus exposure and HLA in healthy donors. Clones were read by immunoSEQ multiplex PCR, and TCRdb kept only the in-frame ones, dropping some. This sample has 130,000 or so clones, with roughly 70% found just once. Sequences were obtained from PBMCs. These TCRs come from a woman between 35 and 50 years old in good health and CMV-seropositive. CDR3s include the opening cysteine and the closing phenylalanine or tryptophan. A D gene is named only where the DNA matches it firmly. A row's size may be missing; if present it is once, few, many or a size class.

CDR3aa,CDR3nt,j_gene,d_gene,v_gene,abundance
CASSSSGRGAVETQYF,TGTGCCAGCAGCTCAAGTGGGAGGGGCGCGGTAGAGACCCAGTACTTC,TRBJ2-5,TRBD2,TRBV9,NA
CASSRQVDEKLFF,TGTGCCAGCTCAAGGCAGGTCGATGAAAAACTGTTTTTT,TRBJ1-4,NA,TRBV18,NA
CASSQEWTSGYNEQFF,TGCGCCAGCAGCCAAGAATGGACTAGCGGATACAATGAGCAGTTCTTC,TRBJ2-1,TRBD2,TRBV4-3,NA
CASSQGDRATNYGYTF,TGCGCCAGCAGCCAAGGGGACAGGGCGACGAACTATGGCTACACCTTC,TRBJ1-2,TRBD1,TRBV4-3,once
CASSATGLNSGANVLTF,TGTGCCAGCAGTGCAACAGGTCTTAACTCTGGGGCCAACGTCCTGACTTTC,TRBJ2-6,NA,TRBV2,few
CASSLGPGLDMETQYF,TGTGCCAGCAGCTTAGGCCCAGGACTAGATATGGAGACCCAGTACTTC,TRBJ2-5,TRBD2,TRBV7-2,NA
CASTFGQGPYEQYF,TGTGCCAGCACCTTCGGGCAGGGCCCCTACGAGCAGTACTTC,TRBJ2-7,NA,TRBV6-5,NA
CASSLREAYNEQFF,TGTGCCAGCAGTTTACGGGAGGCCTACAATGAGCAGTTCTTC,TRBJ2-1,TRBD2,TRBV7-2,NA
CSVEGLAGEYNEQFF,TGCAGCGTTGAAGGCTTGGCGGGAGAGTACAATGAGCAGTTCTTC,TRBJ2-1,TRBD2,TRBV29-1,NA
CASSFAGISYYNEQFF,TGTGCCAGCAGCTTCGCAGGAATTTCGTACTACAATGAGCAGTTCTTC,TRBJ2-1,NA,TRBV5-6,NA
CAISESAGDYERYF,TGTGCCATCAGTGAGTCCGCAGGGGATTACGAGCGGTACTTC,TRBJ2-7,NA,TRBV10-3,NA
CASSLAKWTGGEETQYF,TGTGCCAGCAGCTTAGCGAAGTGGACAGGAGGGGAAGAGACCCAGTACTTC,TRBJ2-5,NA,TRBV7-6,few
CASRAGSYNSPLHF,TGTGCAAGCAGGGCAGGCTCCTATAATTCACCCCTCCACTTT,TRBJ1-6,NA,TRBV21-1,NA
CAWSLDSQETQYF,TGTGCCTGGTCTCTGGACTCCCAGGAGACCCAGTACTTC,TRBJ2-5,NA,TRBV30,NA
CASSVGQGDGYTF,TGTGCCAGCAGTGTCGGTCAGGGGGATGGCTACACCTTC,TRBJ1-2,TRBD1,TRBV6-1,once
CASSLTQSGAFF,TGTGCCAGCAGCCTAACCCAATCAGGGGCTTTCTTT,TRBJ1-1,NA,TRBV11-2,NA
CASSRDRGRNQPQHF,TGTGCCAGCAGCCGGGACAGGGGGCGCAATCAGCCCCAGCATTTT,TRBJ1-5,TRBD1,TRBV7-8,NA
CASSPWGDFPDGYTF,TGTGCCAGCAGCCCTTGGGGGGACTTTCCGGATGGCTACACCTTC,TRBJ1-2,NA,TRBV5-4,NA
CASSQNEGEYSPLHF,TGTGCCAGCTCTCAAAACGAGGGGGAATATTCACCCCTCCACTTT,TRBJ1-6,NA,TRBV18,NA
CASEGAAQHF,TGTGCCAGCGAGGGTGCGGCCCAGCATTTT,TRBJ1-5,NA,TRBV6-5,NA
CASRRKHRLTNTEAFF,TGTGCCAGCAGACGAAAACACAGGCTAACGAACACTGAAGCTTTCTTT,TRBJ1-1,NA,TRBV28,NA
CASSLAPTGTNKAYEQYF,TGTGCCAGCAGCTTAGCACCCACCGGGACTAATAAAGCCTACGAGCAGTACTTC,TRBJ2-7,TRBD2,TRBV7-6,NA
CASSLGGLAGGGGYEQYF,TGTGCCAGCAGCTTGGGAGGACTAGCGGGAGGAGGTGGCTACGAGCAGTACTTC,TRBJ2-7,TRBD2,TRBV5-8,NA
CASSTRQGWATDTQYF,TGTGCCAGCAGTACCCGACAGGGTTGGGCCACAGATACGCAGTATTTT,TRBJ2-3,TRBD1,TRBV28,NA
CASRGQPGGYTF,TGTGCCAGCAGAGGACAGCCCGGGGGCTACACCTTC,TRBJ1-2,NA,TRBV6-5,few
CASSLNYSPLHF,TGTGCCAGCAGTTTAAACTATTCACCCCTCCACTTT,TRBJ1-6,NA,TRBV28,NA
CASSPRQEVEQYF,TGTGCCAGCTCACCAAGACAGGAGGTTGAGCAGTACTTC,TRBJ2-7,NA,TRBV18,NA
CASSLSRDERYTF,TGTGCCAGCAGCTTATCCAGGGATGAACGCTACACCTTC,TRBJ1-2,NA,TRBV7-2,NA
CASSFGSFGAASYEQYF,TGTGCCAGCAGCTTCGGGTCGTTTGGGGCGGCCTCCTACGAGCAGTACTTC,TRBJ2-7,NA,TRBV7-8,once
CAWGEGNYGYTF,TGTGCCTGGGGGGAGGGTAACTATGGCTACACCTTC,TRBJ1-2,NA,TRBV30,NA
CASSFTLGQGGTGAFF,TGTGCCAGCAGCTTCACTCTGGGACAGGGGGGAACTGGAGCTTTCTTT,TRBJ1-1,TRBD1,TRBV11-2,NA
CASSSTGLVLNEQFF,TGTGCCAGCAGCTCGACAGGGTTGGTTTTAAATGAGCAGTTCTTC,TRBJ2-1,NA,TRBV21-1,NA
CASSLWGRAEAFF,TGTGCCAGCAGTTTGTGGGGGCGGGCTGAAGCTTTCTTT,TRBJ1-1,NA,TRBV27,NA
CSVEVLAGGRRTEAFF,TGCAGCGTTGAAGTCTTGGCGGGGGGAAGGAGGACTGAAGCTTTCTTT,TRBJ1-1,NA,TRBV29-1,once
CASSLGDRGRLGHGYTF,TGCGCCAGCAGCTTGGGGGACAGGGGGCGATTGGGTCATGGCTACACCTTC,TRBJ1-2,TRBD1,TRBV5-1,NA
CASSLADQTSGRSYNEQFF,TGTGCCAGCAGCTTGGCTGACCAGACTAGCGGGAGGTCCTACAATGAGCAGTTCTTC,TRBJ2-1,TRBD2,TRBV7-9,NA
CASSLDLYGYTF,TGTGCCAGCAGCTTAGATTTATATGGCTACACCTTC,TRBJ1-2,NA,TRBV7-9,NA
CASSDDKVPGYTF,TGTGCCAGCAGCGACGACAAAGTTCCTGGCTACACCTTC,TRBJ1-2,NA,TRBV2,NA
CASSSLAGDPYEQYF,TGTGCCAGCAGCTCCCTAGCGGGAGATCCCTACGAGCAGTACTTC,TRBJ2-7,TRBD2,TRBV7-3,NA
CASRRFRVEGAEAFF,TGTGCCAGCAGACGGTTCCGCGTCGAGGGGGCTGAAGCTTTCTTT,TRBJ1-1,NA,TRBV6-6,medium-sized
CAISQATETQYF,TGTGCCATTTCACAGGCGACAGAGACCCAGTACTTC,TRBJ2-5,NA,TRBV7-2,NA
CASSLSTGPGYTF,TGTGCCAGCAGTTTAAGCACAGGGCCCGGCTACACCTTC,TRBJ1-2,NA,TRBV28,once
CSVAVSNYGYTF,TGCAGCGTTGCGGTTTCTAACTATGGCTACACCTTC,TRBJ1-2,NA,TRBV29-1,NA
CASSPQNEDTQYF,TGTGCCAGCAGCCCCCAGAACGAAGATACGCAGTATTTT,TRBJ2-3,NA,TRBV7-9,NA
CASSIDVAGGEAFF,TGTGCCAGTAGTATAGATGTGGCAGGTGGTGAAGCTTTCTTT,TRBJ1-1,NA,TRBV19,NA
CASSLEIGLEAFF,TGTGCCAGCAGCTTAGAAATCGGACTCGAAGCTTTCTTT,TRBJ1-1,NA,TRBV7-6,NA
CASSADRGTLAGNIQYF,TGCGCCAGCAGCGCGGACAGAGGTACCCTAGCCGGGAACATTCAGTACTTC,TRBJ2-4,NA,TRBV5-1,NA